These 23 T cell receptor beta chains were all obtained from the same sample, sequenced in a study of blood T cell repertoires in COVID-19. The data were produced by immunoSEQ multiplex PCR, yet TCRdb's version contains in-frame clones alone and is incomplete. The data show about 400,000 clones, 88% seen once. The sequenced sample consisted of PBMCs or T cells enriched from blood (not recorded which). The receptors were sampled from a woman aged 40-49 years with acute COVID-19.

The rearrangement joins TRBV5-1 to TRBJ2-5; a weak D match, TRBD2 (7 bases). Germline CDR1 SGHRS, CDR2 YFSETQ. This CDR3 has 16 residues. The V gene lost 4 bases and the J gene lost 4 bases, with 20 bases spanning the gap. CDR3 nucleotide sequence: TGCGCCAGCAGCACCGGTTTTCGGGGGGCGATAGAGACCCAGTACTTC. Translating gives CASSTGFRGAIETQYF.

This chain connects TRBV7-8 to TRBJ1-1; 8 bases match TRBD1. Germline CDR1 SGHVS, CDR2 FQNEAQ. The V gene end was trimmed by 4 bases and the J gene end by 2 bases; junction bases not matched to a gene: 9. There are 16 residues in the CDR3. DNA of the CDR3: TGTGCCAGCAGCTCCCCGTGGACAGGGACTAACACTGAAGCTTTCTTT. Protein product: CASSSPWTGTNTEAFF.

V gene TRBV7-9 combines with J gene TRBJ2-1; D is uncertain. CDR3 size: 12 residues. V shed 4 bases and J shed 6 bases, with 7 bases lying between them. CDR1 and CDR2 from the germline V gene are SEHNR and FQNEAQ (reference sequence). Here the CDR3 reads CASSSQVNEQFF. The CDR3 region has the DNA TGTGCCAGCAGCTCCCAGGTCAATGAGCAGTTCTTC.

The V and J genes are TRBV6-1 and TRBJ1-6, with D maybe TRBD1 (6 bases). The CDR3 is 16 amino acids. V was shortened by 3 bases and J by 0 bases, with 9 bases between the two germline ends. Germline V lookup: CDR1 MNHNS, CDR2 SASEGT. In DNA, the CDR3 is TGTGCCAGCAGTGACCACAGGGTCTCCTATAATTCACCCCTCCACTTT. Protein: CASSDHRVSYNSPLHF.

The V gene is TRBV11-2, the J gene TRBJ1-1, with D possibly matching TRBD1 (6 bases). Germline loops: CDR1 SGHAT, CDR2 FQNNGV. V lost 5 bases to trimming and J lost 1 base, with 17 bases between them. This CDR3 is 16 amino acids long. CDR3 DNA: TGTGCCAGCAGCCCTTGGGGGGGCAGAGGGAACACTGAAGCTTTCTTT. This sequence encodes CASSPWGGRGNTEAFF.

As DNA, the CDR3 is TGTGCCAGCTCAACGACAGGGGCGTATGGCTACACCTTC. Protein: CASSTTGAYGYTF. The chain joins TRBV18 to TRBJ1-2; 8 positions match TRBD1. V shed 5 bases and J 5 bases; nucleotides not matched to a gene: 4. There are 13 residues in the CDR3. Per germline, CDR1 KGHSH and CDR2 LQKENI.

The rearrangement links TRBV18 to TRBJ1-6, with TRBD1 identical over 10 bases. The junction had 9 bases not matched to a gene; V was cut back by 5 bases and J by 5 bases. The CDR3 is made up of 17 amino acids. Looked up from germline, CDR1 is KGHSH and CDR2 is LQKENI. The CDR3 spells CASSSTAGTGDNSPLHF. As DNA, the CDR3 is TGTGCCAGCTCATCTACGGCTGGGACAGGGGATAATTCACCCCTCCACTTT.

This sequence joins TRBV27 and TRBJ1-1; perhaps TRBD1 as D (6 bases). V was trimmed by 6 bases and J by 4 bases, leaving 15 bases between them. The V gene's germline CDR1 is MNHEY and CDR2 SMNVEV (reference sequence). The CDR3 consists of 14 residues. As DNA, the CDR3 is TGTGCCAGCAGGTATGGGGGCGCGGCCACTGAAGCTTTCTTT. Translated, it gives CASRYGGAATEAFF.

CDR3: CASSADIRTGFGTEAFF. CDR3 DNA: TGTGCCAGCAGCGCCGACATCCGGACAGGGTTTGGTACTGAAGCTTTCTTT. The chain links TRBV9 to TRBJ1-1; 8 bases fit TRBD1. V shed 3 bases and J 5 bases; nucleotides not matched to a gene: 15. This CDR3 comprises 17 residues. The germline gives CDR1 SGDLS, CDR2 YYNGEE.

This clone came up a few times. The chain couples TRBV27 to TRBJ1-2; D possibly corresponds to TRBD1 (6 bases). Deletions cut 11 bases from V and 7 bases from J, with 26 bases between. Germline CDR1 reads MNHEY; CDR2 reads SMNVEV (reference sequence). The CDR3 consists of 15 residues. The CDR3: CAPREGVTTPGGYTF. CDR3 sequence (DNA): TGTGCCCCAAGGGAGGGGGTCACAACCCCTGGTGGCTACACCTTC.

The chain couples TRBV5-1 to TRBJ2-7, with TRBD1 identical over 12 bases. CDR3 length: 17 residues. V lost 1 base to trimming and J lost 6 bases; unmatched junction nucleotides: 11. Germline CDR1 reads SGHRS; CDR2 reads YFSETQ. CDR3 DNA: TGCGCCAGCAGCTTGCAGCCCGGGACAGGGGGCTTGTCCGAGCAGTACTTC. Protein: CASSLQPGTGGLSEQYF.

CDR3 region: CASGSSGANVLTF. Here the CDR3 DNA reads TGTGCCAGCGGGAGTTCTGGGGCCAACGTCCTGACTTTC. The chain couples TRBV2 to TRBJ2-6; D possibly corresponds to TRBD2 (5 bases). Germline assignment: CDR1 SNHLY and CDR2 FYNNEI. The CDR3 length is 13 residues. V was pared by 8 bases and J by 1 base, with 6 bases between. The complete variable domain, with remaining parts taken from reference TRBV2 and TRBJ2-6, reads EPEVTQTPSHQVTQMGQEVILRCVPISNHLYFYWYRQILGQKVEFLVSFYNNEISEKSEIFDDQFSVERPDGSNFTLKIRSTKLEDSAMYFCASGSSGANVLTFGAGSRLTVL.

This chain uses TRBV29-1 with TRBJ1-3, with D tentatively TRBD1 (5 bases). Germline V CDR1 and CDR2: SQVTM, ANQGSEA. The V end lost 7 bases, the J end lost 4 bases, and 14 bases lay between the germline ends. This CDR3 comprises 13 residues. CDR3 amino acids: CSGGLRWGNTIYF. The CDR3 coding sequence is TGCAGCGGGGGACTACGCTGGGGAAACACCATATATTTT.

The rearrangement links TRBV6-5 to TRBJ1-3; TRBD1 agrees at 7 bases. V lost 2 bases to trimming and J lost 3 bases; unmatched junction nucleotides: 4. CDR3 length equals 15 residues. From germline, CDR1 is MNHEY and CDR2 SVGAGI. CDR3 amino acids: CASSYRGHSGNTIYF. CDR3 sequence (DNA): TGTGCCAGCAGTTACAGGGGGCATAGTGGAAACACCATATATTTT.

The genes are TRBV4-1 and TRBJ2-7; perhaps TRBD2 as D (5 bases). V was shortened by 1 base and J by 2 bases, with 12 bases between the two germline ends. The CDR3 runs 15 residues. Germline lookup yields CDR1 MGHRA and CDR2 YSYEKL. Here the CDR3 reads CASSQGIAPTYEQYF. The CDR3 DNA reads TGCGCCAGCAGCCAAGGGATAGCGCCGACCTACGAGCAGTACTTC.

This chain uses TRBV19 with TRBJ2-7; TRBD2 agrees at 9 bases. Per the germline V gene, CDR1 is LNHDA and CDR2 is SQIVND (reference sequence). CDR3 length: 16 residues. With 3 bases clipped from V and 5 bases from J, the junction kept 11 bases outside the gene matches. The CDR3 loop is CASSIGRGGPFDEQYF. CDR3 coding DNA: TGTGCCAGTAGTATCGGGCGGGGGGGCCCTTTCGACGAGCAGTACTTC.

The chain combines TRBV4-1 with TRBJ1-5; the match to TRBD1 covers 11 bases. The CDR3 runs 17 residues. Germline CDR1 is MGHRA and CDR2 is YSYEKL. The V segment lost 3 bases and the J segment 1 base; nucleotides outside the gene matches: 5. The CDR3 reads CASSHPGQGVSNQPQHF. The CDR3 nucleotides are TGCGCCAGCAGCCACCCGGGACAGGGGGTAAGCAATCAGCCCCAGCATTTT.

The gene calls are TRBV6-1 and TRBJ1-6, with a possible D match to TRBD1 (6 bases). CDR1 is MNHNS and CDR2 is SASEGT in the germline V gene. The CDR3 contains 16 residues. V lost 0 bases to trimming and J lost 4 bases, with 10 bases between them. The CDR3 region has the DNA TGTGCCAGCAGTGAAGCCACGGACAGATATAATTCACCCCTCCACTTT. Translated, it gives CASSEATDRYNSPLHF.

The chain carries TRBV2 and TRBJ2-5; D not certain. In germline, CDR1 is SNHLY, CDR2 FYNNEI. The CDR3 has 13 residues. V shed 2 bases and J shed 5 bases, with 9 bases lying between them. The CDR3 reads CASSESLVETQYF. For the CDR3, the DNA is TGTGCCAGCAGTGAATCCCTAGTTGAGACCCAGTACTTC. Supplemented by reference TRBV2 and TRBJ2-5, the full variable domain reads EPEVTQTPSHQVTQMGQEVILRCVPISNHLYFYWYRQILGQKVEFLVSFYNNEISEKSEIFDDQFSVERPDGSNFTLKIRSTKLEDSAMYFCASSESLVETQYFGPGTRLLVL.

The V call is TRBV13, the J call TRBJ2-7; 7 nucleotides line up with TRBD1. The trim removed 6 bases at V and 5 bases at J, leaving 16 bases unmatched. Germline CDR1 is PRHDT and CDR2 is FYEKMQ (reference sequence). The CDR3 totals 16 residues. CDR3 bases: TGTGCCAGCAGTTATTTACGCACAGGGGTTACCGACGAGCAGTACTTC. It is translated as CASSYLRTGVTDEQYF.

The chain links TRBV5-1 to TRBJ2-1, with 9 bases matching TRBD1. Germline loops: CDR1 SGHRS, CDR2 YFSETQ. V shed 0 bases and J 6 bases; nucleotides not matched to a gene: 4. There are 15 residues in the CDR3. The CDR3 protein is CASSLGQGGGNEQFF. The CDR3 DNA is TGCGCCAGCAGCTTGGGACAGGGGGGCGGCAATGAGCAGTTCTTC.

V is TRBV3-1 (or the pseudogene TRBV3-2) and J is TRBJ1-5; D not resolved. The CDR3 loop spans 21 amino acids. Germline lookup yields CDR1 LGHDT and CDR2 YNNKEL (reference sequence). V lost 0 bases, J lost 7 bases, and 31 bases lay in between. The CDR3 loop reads CASSQDLFHSYYSTNWQPQHF. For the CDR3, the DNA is TGTGCCAGCAGCCAAGATCTTTTCCATTCCTATTACAGTACGAATTGGCAGCCCCAGCATTTT.

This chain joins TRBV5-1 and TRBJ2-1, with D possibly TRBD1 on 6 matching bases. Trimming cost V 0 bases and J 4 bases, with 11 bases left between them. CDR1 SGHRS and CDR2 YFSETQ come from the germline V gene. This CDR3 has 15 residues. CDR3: CASSLGDTGYNEQFF. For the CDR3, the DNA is TGCGCCAGCAGCTTGGGGGACACTGGATACAATGAGCAGTTCTTC.